This T cell receptor (beta chain) was recovered during a study of TIL therapy for anti-PD-1-resistant metastatic lung cancer. In the study overall: Median tumor mutation burden was approximately 1.5 mutations per megabase. Study-wide results and caveats: Treatment-naive, never-smoker and oncogene-addicted patients were overrepresented in this highly selected cohort.

The time point is: pre-treatment sample, taken before nivolumab and TIL therapy. Pleural nodules or supraclavicular lymph nodes made up most of the excised metastases sampled. Adults with stage 4 NSCLC were enrolled in a phase I trial. The libraries were made with immunoSEQ v3. The repertoire was sequenced with immunoSEQ multiplex PCR; TCRdb's copy has only in-frame clones and lacks some. This table has some 10,000 clones, 50% to 70% appearing once. Comments on this clone: What it binds is unknown.

CDR3 length: 15 amino acids. Trimming removed 2 bases from V and 2 bases from J, with 10 bases in between. Per the germline V gene, CDR1 is SNHLY and CDR2 is FYNNEI. The chain uses TRBV2 and TRBJ2-1; D remains ambiguous. This TCR was sampled from a person between 30 and 79 years old with non-small cell lung cancer. Sequenced here: tumor tissue, sampled at baseline. The CDR3 coding sequence is TGTGCCAGCAGTGAATTAGGTATGGCCTACAATGAGCAGTTCTTC. Amino acids: CASSELGMAYNEQFF.